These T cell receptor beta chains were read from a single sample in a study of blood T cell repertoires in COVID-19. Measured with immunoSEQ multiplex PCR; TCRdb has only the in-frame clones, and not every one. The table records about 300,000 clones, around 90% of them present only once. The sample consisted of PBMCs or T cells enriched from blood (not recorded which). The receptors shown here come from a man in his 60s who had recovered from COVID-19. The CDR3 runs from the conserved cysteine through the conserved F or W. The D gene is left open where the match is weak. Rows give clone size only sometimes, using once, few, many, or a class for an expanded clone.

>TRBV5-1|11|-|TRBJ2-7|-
TGCGCCAGCAGCGGCGGGACCGAGCAGTACTTC
CASSGGTEQYF
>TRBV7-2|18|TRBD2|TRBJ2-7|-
TGTGCCAGCAGCTTAATCGCGATGGCTAGCGGGAGCTTCTACGAGCAGTACTTC
CASSLIAMASGSFYEQYF
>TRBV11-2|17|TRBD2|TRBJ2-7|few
TGTGCCAGCAGCTCACCGTTAGGACTAGGGCTCTCCTACGAGCAGTACTTC
CASSSPLGLGLSYEQYF
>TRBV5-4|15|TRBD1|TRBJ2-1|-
TGTGCCAGCAGCTTCGGGACAGGAACCTACAATGAGCAGTTCTTC
CASSFGTGTYNEQFF
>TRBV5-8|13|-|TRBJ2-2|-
TGTGCCAGCAGCCGGCGGGGAGCCGGGGAGCTGTTTTTT
CASSRRGAGELFF
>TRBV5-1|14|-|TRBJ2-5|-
TGCGCCAGCAGGGGCGGGACAGCCCAAGAGACCCAGTACTTC
CASRGGTAQETQYF
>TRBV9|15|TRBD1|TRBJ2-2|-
TGTGCCAGCAGCGTAGCCGGGACAGACCTCGGGGAGCTGTTTTTT
CASSVAGTDLGELFF
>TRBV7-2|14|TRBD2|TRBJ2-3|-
TGTGCCAGCAGCCTTAGACTAGCGACAGATACGCAGTATTTT
CASSLRLATDTQYF
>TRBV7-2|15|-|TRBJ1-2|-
TGTGCCAGCAGCTCAGGGGCCCGCCGGTGGGATGGCTACACCTTC
CASSSGARRWDGYTF
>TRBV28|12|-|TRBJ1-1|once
TGTGCCAGCACCAGGAGGTCCACTGAAGCTTTCTTT
CASTRRSTEAFF
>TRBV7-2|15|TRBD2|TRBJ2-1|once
TGTGCCAGCACCCGACCGGCTAGCGGGAGATATGAGCAGTTCTTC
CASTRPASGRYEQFF
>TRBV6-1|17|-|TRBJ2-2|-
TGTGCCAGCAGTGAAGCGCAGTCAGGGGTTAACACCGGGGAGCTGTTTTTT
CASSEAQSGVNTGELFF
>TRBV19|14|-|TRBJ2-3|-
TGTGCCAGTAGTATAGATCCTAGCACAGATACGCAGTATTTT
CASSIDPSTDTQYF
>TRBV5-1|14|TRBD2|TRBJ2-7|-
TGCGCCAGCAGCCCGACTAGCGGGTCCTACGAGCAGTACTTC
CASSPTSGSYEQYF
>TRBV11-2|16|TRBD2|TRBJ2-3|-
TGTGCCAGCAGCTTAGTCGGCGGGAGGGCCACAGATACGCAGTATTTT
CASSLVGGRATDTQYF
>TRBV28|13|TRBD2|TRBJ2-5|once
TGTGCCAGCACTACGGGGGGATCGGAGACCCAGTACTTC
CASTTGGSETQYF
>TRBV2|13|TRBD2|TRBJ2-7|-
TGTGCCGGCTCCGGGAGGAGAACCTACGAGCAGTACTTC
CAGSGRRTYEQYF
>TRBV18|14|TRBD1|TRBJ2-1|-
TGTGCCAGCTCATTAAATCAGGGGGCCGATGAGCAGTTCTTC
CASSLNQGADEQFF
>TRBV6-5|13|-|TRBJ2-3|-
TGTGCCAGCATGAAGGGGAGCACAGATACGCAGTATTTT
CASMKGSTDTQYF
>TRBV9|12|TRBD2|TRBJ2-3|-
TGTGCCAGCAGCGCCGGACTAGCGAGAGTGGATTTT
CASSAGLARVDF
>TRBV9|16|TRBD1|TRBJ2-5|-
TGTGCCAGCAGCCCCTCTAGGACAGGGGATCGGGAGACCCAGTACTTC
CASSPSRTGDRETQYF
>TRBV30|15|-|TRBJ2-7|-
TGTGCCTGGGGCGGGCGCGGACTGAGCTCCTACGAGCAGTACTTC
CAWGGRGLSSYEQYF
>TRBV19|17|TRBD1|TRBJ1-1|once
TGTGCCAGTACCAATACTAGGACAGGTGGGACTCTCGCTGAAGCTTTCTTT
CASTNTRTGGTLAEAFF
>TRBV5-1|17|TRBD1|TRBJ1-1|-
TGCGCCAGCAGCTTGAACCTGGGGACAGGTGGTTTCACTGAAGCTTTCTTT
CASSLNLGTGGFTEAFF
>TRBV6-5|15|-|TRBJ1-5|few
TGTGCCAGCAGCCTAGGTGGACTGCCCAATCAGCCCCAGCATTTT
CASSLGGLPNQPQHF
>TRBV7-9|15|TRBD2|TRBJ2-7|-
TGTGCCAGCAGCCCCGGGACTAGCGGGAGTTACGAGCAGTACTTC
CASSPGTSGSYEQYF
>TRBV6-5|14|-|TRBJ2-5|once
TGTGCCAGCACCCAGGGTTCAAGCCAAGAGACCCAGTACTTC
CASTQGSSQETQYF
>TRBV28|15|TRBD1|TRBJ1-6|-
TGTGCCAGCAGAACCGGTGACAGGGAAAATTCACCCCTCCACTTT
CASRTGDRENSPLHF
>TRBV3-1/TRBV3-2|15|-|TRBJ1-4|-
TGTGCCAGCAGCCTCCGGGGGGCAGGTGGAGAAAAACTGTTTTTT
CASSLRGAGGEKLFF
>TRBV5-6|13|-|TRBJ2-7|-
TGTGCCAGCAGCTTGTCGCTATCCTACGAGCAGTACTTC
CASSLSLSYEQYF
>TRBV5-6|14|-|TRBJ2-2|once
TGTGCCAGCTTTTCCTTCCGAGTTGCCGGGGAGCTGTTTTTT
CASFSFRVAGELFF
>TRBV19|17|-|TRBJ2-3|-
TGTGCCAGTAGTACATCCCCGACTAGTCCATTGACAGATACGCAGTATTTT
CASSTSPTSPLTDTQYF
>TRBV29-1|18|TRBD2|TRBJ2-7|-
TGCAGCGTCCTTACTAGCGGGAGCTTTTTTCAATACTCCTACGAGCAGTACTTC
CSVLTSGSFFQYSYEQYF
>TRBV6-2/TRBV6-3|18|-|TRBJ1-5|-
TGTGCCAGCAGTTACTTTCTATCTAGGGGGGGCTTCAATCAGCCCCAGCATTTT
CASSYFLSRGGFNQPQHF
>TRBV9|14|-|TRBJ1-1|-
TGTGCCAGCAGCGTAGGGGGGACATTCAACCAAGCTTTCTTT
CASSVGGTFNQAFF
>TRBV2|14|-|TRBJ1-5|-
TGTGCCAGCAAGGGGGACCCTCCCAGGCAGCCCCAGCATTTT
CASKGDPPRQPQHF
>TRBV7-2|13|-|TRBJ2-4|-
TGTGCCAGCAGCTTAGACTCCTTAAACATTCAGTACTTC
CASSLDSLNIQYF
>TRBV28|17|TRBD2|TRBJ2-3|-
TGTGCCAGCAGTTCTGTATTACTAGCGGGGGTCACAGATACGCAGTATTTT
CASSSVLLAGVTDTQYF
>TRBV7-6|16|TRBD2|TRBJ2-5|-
TGTGCCAGCAGCTTAGCGACTAGCGGGAGGGTGGAGACCCAGTACTTC
CASSLATSGRVETQYF
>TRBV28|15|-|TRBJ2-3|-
TGTGCCAGCAGTTCCCCCTCGGCAGGGTTGGATACGCAGTATTTT
CASSSPSAGLDTQYF
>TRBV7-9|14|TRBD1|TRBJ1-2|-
TGTGCCAGCAGCTCTCTGGGACAGGGAAACGGCTACACCTTC
CASSSLGQGNGYTF
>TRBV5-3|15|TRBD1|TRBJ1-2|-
TGTGCCAGAAGCTTGAGGGACAGACTACTCTATGGCTACACCTTC
CARSLRDRLLYGYTF
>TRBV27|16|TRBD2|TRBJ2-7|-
TGTGCCAGCAGTCGAGCTCTAGCGGGGGTCTCCTACGAGCAGTACTTC
CASSRALAGVSYEQYF
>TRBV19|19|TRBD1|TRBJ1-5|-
TGTGCCAGTAGTCCCACTTGGACAGGGAGTTTTGTGGGGAATCAGCCCCAGCATTTT
CASSPTWTGSFVGNQPQHF
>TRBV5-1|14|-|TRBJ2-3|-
TGCGCCAGCAGCTTGTTCTTGAGCACAGATACGCAGTATTTT
CASSLFLSTDTQYF
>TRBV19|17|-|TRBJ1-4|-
TGTGCCAGTAGTATTATCCGGGACACCGCAACTAATGAAAAACTGTTTTTT
CASSIIRDTATNEKLFF
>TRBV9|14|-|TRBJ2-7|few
TGTGCCAGCAGCCCCGCGGACAGCTCCTACGAGCAGTACTTC
CASSPADSSYEQYF
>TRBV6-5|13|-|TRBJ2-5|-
TGTGCCAGCAGTTACCCTAATTGGGAGACCCAGTACTTC
CASSYPNWETQYF
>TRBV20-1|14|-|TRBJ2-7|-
TGCAGTGCTAGTGGGGGCGGAATCGGCTACGAGCAGTACTTC
CSASGGGIGYEQYF
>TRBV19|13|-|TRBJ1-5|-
TGTGCCAGTAGTGCAACAGGTAATCAGCCCCAGCATTTT
CASSATGNQPQHF